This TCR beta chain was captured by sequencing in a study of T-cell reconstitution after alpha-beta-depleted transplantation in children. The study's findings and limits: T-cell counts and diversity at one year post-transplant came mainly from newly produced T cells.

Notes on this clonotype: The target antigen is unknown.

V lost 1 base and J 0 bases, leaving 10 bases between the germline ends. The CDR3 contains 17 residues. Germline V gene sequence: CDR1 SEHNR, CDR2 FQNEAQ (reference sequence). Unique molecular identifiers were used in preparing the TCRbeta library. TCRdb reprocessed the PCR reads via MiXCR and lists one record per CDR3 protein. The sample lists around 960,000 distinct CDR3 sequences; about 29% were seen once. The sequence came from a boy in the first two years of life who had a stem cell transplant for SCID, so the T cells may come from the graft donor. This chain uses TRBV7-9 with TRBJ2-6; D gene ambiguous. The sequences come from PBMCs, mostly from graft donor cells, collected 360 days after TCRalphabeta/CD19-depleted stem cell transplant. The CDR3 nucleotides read TGTGCCAGCAGCTTAGAGGGCAGGAACTCTGGGGCCAACGTCCTGACTTTC. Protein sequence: CASSLEGRNSGANVLTF.